The 18 T cell receptor beta chains below were found in one sample sequenced in a study of STAT5B mutations in CD4+ large granular lymphocyte leukemia (dated by TCRdb to about 2022). Library method: the immunoSEQ multiplex PCR assay. TCRdb took over this immuneACCESS table, retaining in-frame rearrangements with V and J assigned. Such tables are incomplete; in checked studies, under half of the missing clones stem from an unresolved V gene, and the remainder is unexplained. Recorded for this sample are about 46,000 clones; around 82% of them occurred a single time. The top ten clones comprise 0.35% to 0.4% of the sample. Sequencing input: CD4+ T cells from blood buffy coats. The receptor source for this set is a human donor in good health.

V gene TRBV2 combines with J gene TRBJ2-6, with D maybe TRBD1 (6 bases). CDR3 length: 14 amino acids. Trimming took off 10 bases at V and 2 bases at J, with 12 bases between the two ends. The germline gives CDR1 SNHLY, CDR2 FYNNEI. The CDR3 here is CATSRGTGANVLTF. CDR3 DNA: TGTGCCACCTCCAGGGGCACTGGGGCCAACGTCCTGACTTTC.

The CDR3 is CSAETRLEAFF. The CDR3, as DNA: TGCAGTGCTGAGACTCGTTTGGAAGCTTTCTTT. The chain combines TRBV20-1 with TRBJ1-1; D unresolved. From germline, CDR1 is DFQATT and CDR2 SNEGSKA (reference sequence). V was pared by 5 bases and J by 8 bases, with 12 bases between. The length of the CDR3 is 11 residues.

CDR3 bases: TGCAGCGTTGAAAGGGGCTTGAACACTGAAGCTTTCTTT. Translated, it gives CSVERGLNTEAFF. The chain couples TRBV29-1 to TRBJ1-1, with D perhaps matching TRBD1 (5 bases). The CDR3 covers 13 residues. V gave up 2 bases and J gave up 0 bases, with 7 bases separating them. From germline, CDR1 is SQVTM and CDR2 ANQGSEA.

The V gene is TRBV5-1, the J gene TRBJ2-1, with no clear D. Germline V gene lookup returns CDR1 SGHRS and CDR2 YFSETQ. Trimming pared 4 bases from V and 8 bases from J, leaving 13 bases between. The CDR3 extends over 13 amino acids. CDR3 protein: CASSIRPRDEQFF. Here the CDR3 DNA reads TGCGCCAGCAGCATCCGACCCCGGGATGAGCAGTTCTTC.

CDR3 DNA: TGTGCCAGCAGCGTTACCGGGGAGCTGTTTTTT. Translating gives CASSVTGELFF. The chain employs TRBV2 and TRBJ2-2; D is uncertain. CDR1 SNHLY and CDR2 FYNNEI come from the germline V gene. V shed 6 bases and J shed 5 bases, with 4 bases lying between them. The CDR3 totals 11 residues. Filled out from reference TRBV2 and TRBJ2-2, the complete variable domain reads EPEVTQTPSHQVTQMGQEVILRCVPISNHLYFYWYRQILGQKVEFLVSFYNNEISEKSEIFDDQFSVERPDGSNFTLKIRSTKLEDSAMYFCASSVTGELFFGEGSRLTVL.

The genes are TRBV7-2 and TRBJ2-7; D ambiguous. V was clipped by 3 bases and J by 3 bases, with 12 bases between them. CDR3 size: 14 residues. Looked up from germline, CDR1 is SGHTA and CDR2 is FQGNSA. The CDR3 region is CASSFSRAFYEQYF. The CDR3 DNA sequence: TGTGCCAGCAGCTTTTCCCGGGCCTTCTACGAGCAGTACTTC.

The chain uses TRBV7-3 and TRBJ1-1, with D perhaps matching TRBD1 (6 bases). With 5 bases removed from V and 7 bases from J, the gap between germline ends came to 11 bases. The germline CDR1 and CDR2 sequences are SGHTA and FQGTGA. This CDR3 region has 12 residues. The CDR3 region has the DNA TGTGCCAGCAGCCACAGGGCAGGTGAAGCTTTCTTT. Its translation is CASSHRAGEAFF.

This chain uses TRBV7-3 with TRBJ2-1; 10 bases map to TRBD1. Germline assignment: CDR1 SGHTA and CDR2 FQGTGA. The V segment lost 5 bases and the J segment 0 bases; nucleotides outside the gene matches: 16. The CDR3 loop spans 20 amino acids. CDR3 sequence: CASSRPGTGAGRLSYNEQFF. CDR3 DNA: TGTGCCAGCAGCCGCCCGGGGACAGGGGCCGGGCGCCTCTCCTACAATGAGCAGTTCTTC. Looking up the rest from reference TRBV7-3 and TRBJ2-1 gives the full variable domain: GAGVSQTPSNKVTEKGKYVELRCDPISGHTALYWYRQSLGQGPEFLIYFQGTGAADDSGLPNDRFFAVRPEGSVSTLKIQRTERGDSAVYLCASSRPGTGAGRLSYNEQFFGPGTRLTVL.

The CDR3 DNA sequence: TGTGCCAGCAGTGGACTAGCGGGAGATAGCTCCTACAATGAGCAGTTCTTC. The encoded protein is CASSGLAGDSSYNEQFF. The chain carries TRBV2 and TRBJ2-1; 12 nucleotides agree with TRBD2. CDR1 and CDR2 (germline): SNHLY, FYNNEI. Trimming removed 4 bases from V and 0 bases from J; junction bases left unmatched: 4. This CDR3 contains 17 residues.

This chain links TRBV2 with TRBJ1-4; tentatively, D is TRBD1 (5 bases). Trimming left V 6 bases short and J 0 bases short, with 17 bases between. The CDR3 covers 17 residues. The germline CDR1 and CDR2 sequences are SNHLY and FYNNEI. The CDR3, as DNA: TGTGCCAGCAGAAAGAACCAGGGTTCCCCAACTAATGAAAAACTGTTTTTT. Its translation: CASRKNQGSPTNEKLFF. Full variable domain (missing parts from reference TRBV2 and TRBJ1-4): EPEVTQTPSHQVTQMGQEVILRCVPISNHLYFYWYRQILGQKVEFLVSFYNNEISEKSEIFDDQFSVERPDGSNFTLKIRSTKLEDSAMYFCASRKNQGSPTNEKLFFGSGTQLSVL.

This sequence joins TRBV28 and TRBJ2-1, with TRBD2 as a possible D gene (6 bases). V was clipped by 6 bases and J by 9 bases, with 21 bases between them. CDR1 is MDHEN and CDR2 is SYDVKM in the germline V gene. This CDR3 has 15 residues. CDR3 nucleotide sequence: TGTGCCAGCAGCAGCGGGCAGGGACCCCTCATTGAGCAGTTCTTC. This translates into CASSSGQGPLIEQFF.

The chain carries TRBV6-5 and TRBJ2-3, with a weak D call TRBD2 (5 bases). V lost 8 bases and J 2 bases, leaving 8 bases between the germline ends. The CDR3 runs 12 residues. Germline lookup yields CDR1 MNHEY and CDR2 SVGAGI. The CDR3 here is CASRTFTDTQYF. CDR3 sequence (DNA): TGTGCCAGCCGGACTTTCACAGATACGCAGTATTTT.

CDR3 coding DNA: TGTGCCAGCAGCTTAGGACGGGATACGCAGTATTTT. Its protein is CASSLGRDTQYF. The gene calls are TRBV7-8 and TRBJ2-3; the D is unclear. V lost 1 base and J 6 bases, leaving 5 bases between the germline ends. The CDR3 covers 12 residues. Germline loops: CDR1 SGHVS, CDR2 FQNEAQ.

The V gene is TRBV5-4, the J gene TRBJ2-7, with 14 positions matching TRBD2. CDR1 is SGHNT and CDR2 is YYREEE in the germline V gene (reference sequence). The J segment lost 7 bases and the V segment lost 4 bases, leaving 10 bases of the junction unmatched. The CDR3 has 16 amino acids. The CDR3 reads CASSPRLAGGQIEQYF. The CDR3 coding sequence is TGTGCCAGCAGCCCAAGACTAGCGGGGGGGCAAATAGAGCAGTACTTC.

The gene calls are TRBV5-4 and TRBJ2-1; D may be TRBD2 (5 bases). The CDR3 runs 13 residues. V lost 3 bases and J lost 4, with 8 bases in between. Germline CDR1 SGHNT, CDR2 YYREEE (reference sequence). CDR3 DNA sequence: TGTGCCAGCAGCTCTACGGGGTACAATGAGCAGTTCTTC. Translation gives CASSSTGYNEQFF.

CDR3 residues: CASSPWDNEQFF. CDR3 DNA sequence: TGTGCCAGCAGCCCATGGGACAATGAGCAGTTCTTC. This sequence joins TRBV7-9 and TRBJ2-1; D remains unclear. V gave up 5 bases and J gave up 5 bases, with 7 bases separating them. Germline assignment: CDR1 SEHNR and CDR2 FQNEAQ (reference sequence). The CDR3 runs to 12 residues.

The chain joins TRBV27 to TRBJ2-7, with 10 bases identical to TRBD2. Looked up from germline, CDR1 is MNHEY and CDR2 is SMNVEV (reference sequence). J gave up 0 bases and V 1 base, and 12 bases lay outside the gene matches. CDR3 length: 19 amino acids. CDR3 in amino acids: CASSLFLAGGGQSSYEQYF. CDR3 sequence (DNA): TGTGCCAGCAGTTTATTTTTAGCGGGAGGAGGGCAGAGCTCCTACGAGCAGTACTTC.

The chain recombines TRBV5-5 with TRBJ2-1; 16 bases line up with TRBD2. The CDR3 runs to 17 residues. With 5 bases clipped from V and 5 bases from J, the junction kept 7 bases outside the gene matches. Per the germline V gene, CDR1 is SGHKS and CDR2 is YYEKEE (reference sequence). In nucleotides, the CDR3 is TGTGCCAGCAGGGGACTAGCGGGAGGGCTAGGAAACAATGAGCAGTTCTTC. Amino acids: CASRGLAGGLGNNEQFF.